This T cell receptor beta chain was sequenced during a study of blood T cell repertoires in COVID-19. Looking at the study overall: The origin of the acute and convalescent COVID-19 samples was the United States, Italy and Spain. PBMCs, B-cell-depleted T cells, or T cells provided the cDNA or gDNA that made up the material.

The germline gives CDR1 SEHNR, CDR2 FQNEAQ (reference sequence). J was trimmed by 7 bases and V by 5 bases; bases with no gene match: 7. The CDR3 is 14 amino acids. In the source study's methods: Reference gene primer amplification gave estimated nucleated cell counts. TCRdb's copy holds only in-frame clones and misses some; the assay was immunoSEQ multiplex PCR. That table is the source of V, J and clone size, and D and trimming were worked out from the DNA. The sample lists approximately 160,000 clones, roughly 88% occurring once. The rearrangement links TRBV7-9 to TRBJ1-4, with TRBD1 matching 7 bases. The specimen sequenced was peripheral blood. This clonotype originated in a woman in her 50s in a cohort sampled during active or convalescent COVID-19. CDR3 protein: CASSRDSWGEKLFF. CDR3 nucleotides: TGTGCCAGCAGCCGGGACAGCTGGGGTGAAAAACTGTTTTTT.